This note documents a single TCR beta chain sequence. Its antigen is not known. This sample was included in a study of blood T cells in healthy people across ages. Regarding the study as a whole: Naive T cell percentage showed a strong correlation with TCR beta diversity.

CDR3 length equals 16 residues. Then a second PCR, running about 6 to 11 cycles, was carried out with a sample-barcoded 5' primer and a J-beta primer mix. Each cDNA molecule received a tag from a template-switch adaptor that had 12 random nucleotides. TCRdb passed the 5' RACE reads through MiXCR, listing each CDR3 protein once. There are about 570,000 distinct CDR3 sequences in the sample; about 27% occur only once, and approximately 4% lies in the top ten. The sample was also linked to a second study, of T cells of mothers and their children. According to that study: Slightly higher, non-significant overlap characterized related mother-child pairs relative to unrelated pairs.

Material for sequencing was blood. The genes are TRBV12-3 or TRBV12-4 and TRBJ2-1, with D possibly matching TRBD2 (5 bases). The DNA end favors TRBJ2-7, so the J call may be wrong. The receptor comes from a boy aged 2-15 years in good health. DNA of the CDR3: TGTGCCAGCAGCCCCCAAGGATGGCGGGCAGCCTACGAGCAGTACTTC. Translating it yields CASSPQGWRAAYEQYF.